This T cell receptor beta chain was documented in a study of T cell responses to AZD1222 COVID-19 vaccine. Repertoires were generated with immunoSEQ multiplex PCR, while TCRdb's copy carries only in-frame clones and drops some. The sample records around 200,000 clones, 85% to 95% being singletons. The TCR was taken from an adult who received the AZD1222 COVID-19 vaccine. The sequencing used peripheral blood, collected 28 days after the second AZD1222 dose.

CDR3 DNA: TGTGCCAGCGGACCACAGGGGCGCCTATATCAGCCCCAGCATTTT. Protein: CASGPQGRLYQPQHF. The rearrangement joins TRBV5-8 to TRBJ1-5, with TRBD1 matching 7 bases. The CDR3 covers 15 residues. J lost 5 bases, V lost 7 bases, and 12 bases had no gene match. Germline CDR1 reads SGHTS; CDR2 reads YDEGEE.